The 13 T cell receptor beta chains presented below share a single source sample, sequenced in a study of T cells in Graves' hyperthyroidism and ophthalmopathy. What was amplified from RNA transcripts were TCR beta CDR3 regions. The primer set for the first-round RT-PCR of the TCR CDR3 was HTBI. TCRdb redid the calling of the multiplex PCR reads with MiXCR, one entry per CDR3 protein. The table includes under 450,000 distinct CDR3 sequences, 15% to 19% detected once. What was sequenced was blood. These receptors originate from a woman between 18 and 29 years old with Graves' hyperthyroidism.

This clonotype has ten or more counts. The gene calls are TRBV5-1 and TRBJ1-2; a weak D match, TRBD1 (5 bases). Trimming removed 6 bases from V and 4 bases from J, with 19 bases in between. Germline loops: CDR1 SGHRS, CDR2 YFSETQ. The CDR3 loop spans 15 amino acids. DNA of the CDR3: TGCGCCAGCACCCAGGCGGGGGATCTCGGCTATGGCTACACCTTC. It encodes CASTQAGDLGYGYTF.

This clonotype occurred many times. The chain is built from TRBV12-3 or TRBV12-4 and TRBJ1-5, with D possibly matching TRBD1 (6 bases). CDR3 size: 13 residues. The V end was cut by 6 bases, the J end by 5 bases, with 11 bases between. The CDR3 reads CASRVDRDQPQHF. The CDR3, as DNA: TGTGCCAGCAGGGTGGACAGAGATCAGCCCCAGCATTTT.

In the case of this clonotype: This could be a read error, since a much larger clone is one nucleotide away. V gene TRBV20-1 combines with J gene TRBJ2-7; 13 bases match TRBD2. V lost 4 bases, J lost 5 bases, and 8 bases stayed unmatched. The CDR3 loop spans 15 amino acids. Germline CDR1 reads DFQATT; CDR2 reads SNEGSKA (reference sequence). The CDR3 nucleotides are TGCAGTGCTAAGGGCGGGACTAGCGGGGCCCACGAGCAGTACTTC. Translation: CSAKGGTSGAHEQYF.

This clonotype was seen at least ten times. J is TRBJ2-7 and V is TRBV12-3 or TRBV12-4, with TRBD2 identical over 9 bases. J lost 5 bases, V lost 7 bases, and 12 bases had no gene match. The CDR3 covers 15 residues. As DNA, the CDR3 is TGTGCCAGCACCATTGGGGGCGGGAGGGCCGACGAGCAGTACTTC. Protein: CASTIGGGRADEQYF.

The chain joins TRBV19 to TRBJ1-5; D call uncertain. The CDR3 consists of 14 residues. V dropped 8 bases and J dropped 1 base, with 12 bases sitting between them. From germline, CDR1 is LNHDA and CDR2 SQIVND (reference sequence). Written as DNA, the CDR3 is TGTGCCAGTGAGAGACTGAGCAGCAATCAGCCCCAGCATTTT. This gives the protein CASERLSSNQPQHF.

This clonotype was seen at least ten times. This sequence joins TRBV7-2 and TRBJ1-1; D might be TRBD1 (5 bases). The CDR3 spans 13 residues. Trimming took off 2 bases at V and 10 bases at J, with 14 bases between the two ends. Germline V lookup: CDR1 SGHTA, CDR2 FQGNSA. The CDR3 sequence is CASSLSRGSGAFF. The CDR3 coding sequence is TGTGCCAGCAGCTTATCCCGGGGGTCGGGAGCTTTCTTT.

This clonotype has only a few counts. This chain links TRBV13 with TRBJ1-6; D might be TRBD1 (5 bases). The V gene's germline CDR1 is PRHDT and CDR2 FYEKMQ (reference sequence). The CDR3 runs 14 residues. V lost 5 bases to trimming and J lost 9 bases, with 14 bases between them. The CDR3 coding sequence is TGTGCCAGCAGCACAACCATCGGGGGTTCACCCCTCCACTTT. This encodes CASSTTIGGSPLHF.

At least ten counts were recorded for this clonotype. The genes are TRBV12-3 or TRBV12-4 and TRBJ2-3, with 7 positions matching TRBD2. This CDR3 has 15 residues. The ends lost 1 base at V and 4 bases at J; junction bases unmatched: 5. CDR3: CASSLVRGSSDTQYF. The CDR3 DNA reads TGTGCCAGCAGTTTAGTGCGCGGGAGTTCAGATACGCAGTATTTT.

In DNA form, the CDR3 reads TGTGCCAGCTCCCCCTCCCGGAGCTCCTACGAGCAGTACTTC. Translating it yields CASSPSRSSYEQYF. V and J are TRBV18 and TRBJ2-7; D remains unclear. CDR1 is KGHSH, CDR2 LQKENI, per germline. Trimming pared 6 bases from V and 0 bases from J, leaving 12 bases between. The CDR3 is 14 residues long.

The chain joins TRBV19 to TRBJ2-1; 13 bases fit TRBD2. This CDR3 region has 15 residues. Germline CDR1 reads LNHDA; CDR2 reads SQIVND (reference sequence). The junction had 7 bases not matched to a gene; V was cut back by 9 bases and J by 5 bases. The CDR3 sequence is CASGRTSGSHNEQFF. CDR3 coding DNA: TGTGCCAGCGGAAGGACTAGCGGGAGTCACAATGAGCAGTTCTTC.

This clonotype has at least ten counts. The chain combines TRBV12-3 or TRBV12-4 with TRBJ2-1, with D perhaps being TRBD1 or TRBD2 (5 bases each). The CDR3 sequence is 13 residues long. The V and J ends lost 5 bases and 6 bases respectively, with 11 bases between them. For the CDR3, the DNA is TGTGCCAGCAGTACCCCGGGACCCAATGAGCAGTTCTTC. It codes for CASSTPGPNEQFF.

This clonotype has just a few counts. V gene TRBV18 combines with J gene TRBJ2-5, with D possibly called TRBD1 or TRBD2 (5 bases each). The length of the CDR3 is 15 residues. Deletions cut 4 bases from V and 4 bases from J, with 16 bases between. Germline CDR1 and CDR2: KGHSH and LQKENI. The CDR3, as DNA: TGTGCCAGCTCACGGACACGACGTGGGGGAGAGACCCAGTACTTC. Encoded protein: CASSRTRRGGETQYF.

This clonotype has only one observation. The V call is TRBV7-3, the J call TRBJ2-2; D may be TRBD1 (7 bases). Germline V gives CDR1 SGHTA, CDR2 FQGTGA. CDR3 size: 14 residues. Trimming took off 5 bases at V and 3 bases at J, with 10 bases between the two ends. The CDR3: CASSAGQHTGELFF. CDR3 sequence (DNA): TGTGCCAGCAGCGCGGGACAGCACACCGGGGAGCTGTTTTTT.